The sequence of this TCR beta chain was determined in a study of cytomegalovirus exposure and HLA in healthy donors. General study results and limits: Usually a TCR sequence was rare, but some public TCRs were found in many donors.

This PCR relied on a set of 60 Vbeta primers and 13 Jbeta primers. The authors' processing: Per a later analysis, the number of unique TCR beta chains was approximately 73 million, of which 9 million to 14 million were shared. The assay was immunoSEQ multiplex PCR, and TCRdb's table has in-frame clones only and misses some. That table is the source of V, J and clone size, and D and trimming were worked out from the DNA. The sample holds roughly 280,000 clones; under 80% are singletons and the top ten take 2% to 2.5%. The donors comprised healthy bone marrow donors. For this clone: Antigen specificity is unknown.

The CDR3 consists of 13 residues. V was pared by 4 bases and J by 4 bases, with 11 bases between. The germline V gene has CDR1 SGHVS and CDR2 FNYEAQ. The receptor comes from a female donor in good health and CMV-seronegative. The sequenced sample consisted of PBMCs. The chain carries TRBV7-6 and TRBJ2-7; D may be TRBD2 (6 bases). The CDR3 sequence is CASSWGGTYEQYF. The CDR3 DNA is TGTGCCAGCAGCTGGGGCGGGACTTACGAGCAGTACTTC.